A selection of T cell receptor beta chains follows, all from one sample in a study of graft-versus-host responses after intestinal transplantation. Sequencing used immunoSEQ multiplex PCR; TCRdb keeps in-frame clones, though not all of them. The sample shows about 100,000 clones, around 91% of them seen only once. These TCRs' antigens remain unknown. Sequenced material: unstimulated CD4+ T cells sorted from spleen or lymph node cells, taken before transplant. The source is a human donor who was the organ donor for an intestinal transplant. CDR3s include the opening cysteine and the closing phenylalanine or tryptophan. D genes are given only for firm matches. The size field is filled for only some rows; it gives once, few, many or a size class.

J gene,V gene,clone size,D gene,CDR3 DNA,CDR3 protein
TRBJ1-2,TRBV15,once,.,TGTGCCACCAGCAGCCTAAACTCAGGGCTCTATGGCTACACCTTC,CATSSLNSGLYGYTF
TRBJ2-3,TRBV11-1,.,TRBD2,TGTGCCAGCAAGCTCGGGGGGGCCCGCACAGATACGCAGTATTTT,CASKLGGARTDTQYF
TRBJ2-7,TRBV7-9,.,TRBD2,TGTGCCAGCAGCTTGGCGTGGACTAGCGGGGTCTACTTCGAGCAGTACTTC,CASSLAWTSGVYFEQYF
TRBJ1-1,TRBV6-1,.,.,TGTGCCAGCAGTGATACCCCGGACAGAATGAACACTGAAGCTTTCTTT,CASSDTPDRMNTEAFF
TRBJ1-2,TRBV7-9,.,TRBD1,TGTGCCAGCAGCTTACAAGGGACAGGAGGCGGCTACACCTTC,CASSLQGTGGGYTF
TRBJ2-7,TRBV5-1,.,TRBD1,TGCGCCAGCAGTTCCGGGACAGGGACCTACGAGCAGTACTTC,CASSSGTGTYEQYF
TRBJ2-7,TRBV7-9,.,.,TGTGCCAGCAGCCGCGGGTGGAGCTCCTACGAGCAGTACTTC,CASSRGWSSYEQYF
TRBJ2-7,TRBV5-1,.,.,TGCGCCAGCAGCTTGTGGCCGACTCCGTCGGATAGCTACGAGCAGTACTTC,CASSLWPTPSDSYEQYF
TRBJ2-2,TRBV29-1,.,TRBD1,TGCAGCGTGATTACAGGGGGCTCTGTCACCGGGGAGCTGTTTTTT,CSVITGGSVTGELFF
TRBJ2-3,TRBV7-2,.,TRBD2,TGTGCCAGCAGCTTAAGAACCGGGAGGGCAGATACGCAGTATTTT,CASSLRTGRADTQYF
TRBJ2-3,TRBV29-1,.,TRBD2,TGCAGCGCAGCGGGGAAGACAGATACGCAGTATTTT,CSAAGKTDTQYF
TRBJ1-5,TRBV12-5,.,TRBD1,TGTGCTAGTGGTCCTGCGACAGGGGTCTATAGCAATCAGCCCCAGCATTTT,CASGPATGVYSNQPQHF
TRBJ1-6,TRBV28,.,TRBD1,TGTGCCAGCAGTCAGGGACAGGCGTTCAATTCACCCCTCCACTTT,CASSQGQAFNSPLHF
TRBJ2-1,TRBV9,once,TRBD1,TGTGCCAGCAGCGTCCTCGGACAGGGGGTCTCTAATGAGCAGTTCTTC,CASSVLGQGVSNEQFF
TRBJ2-1,TRBV5-1,.,TRBD2,TGCGCCAGCAGCCCTCCAAACCTAGCGGGGGGATACAATGAGCAGTTCTTC,CASSPPNLAGGYNEQFF
TRBJ2-3,TRBV4-3,.,.,TGCGCCAGCAGCCAAGATTGGGCTAGCTCAGTGCGCACAGATACGCAGTATTTT,CASSQDWASSVRTDTQYF
TRBJ2-4,TRBV9,.,.,TGTGCCAGCAGCGTAGGGCCGGGGAACGACATTCAGTACTTC,CASSVGPGNDIQYF
TRBJ2-3,TRBV11-3,.,TRBD2,TGTGCCAGCAGCGCCGGGACTAGCGGGAGCACAGATACGCAGTATTTT,CASSAGTSGSTDTQYF
TRBJ2-1,TRBV10-3,once,.,TGTGCCATCGGGGGAGGACGGACACAGTACAATGAGCAGTTCTTC,CAIGGGRTQYNEQFF
TRBJ2-2,TRBV5-1,.,.,TGCGCCAGCAGCTTGAACAGGGATCTGGGCGGGGAGCTGTTTTTT,CASSLNRDLGGELFF
TRBJ2-3,TRBV30,.,TRBD1,TGTGCCTGGACGGGACAGACTATTTTATTGACGCAGTATTTT,CAWTGQTILLTQYF
TRBJ1-5,TRBV7-9,.,.,TGTGCCAGCAGCTTAGTAAGCTTTGGGCGGCAGGGGATAGGTCAGCCCCAGCATTTT,CASSLVSFGRQGIGQPQHF
TRBJ2-3,TRBV30,.,.,TGTGCCTGGAAGGACCTTCGGGAAGATACGCAGTATTTT,CAWKDLREDTQYF
TRBJ2-3,TRBV5-1,.,TRBD2,TGCGCCAGCAGCTTGGCCCAGCGGGGGGGCCCAGATACGCAGTATTTT,CASSLAQRGGPDTQYF
TRBJ1-1,TRBV7-2,.,.,TGTGCCAGCAGCTTCGGGAGACACACTGAAGCTTTCTTT,CASSFGRHTEAFF
TRBJ2-2,TRBV7-3,once,TRBD2,TGTGCCAGCAGCTTAACGCACCTAGCGGGGGGGCCTACCGGGGAGCTGTTTTTT,CASSLTHLAGGPTGELFF
TRBJ1-1,TRBV11-2,.,.,TGTGCCAGCAGCCCCGTCCGAGAGGGAATTAAAGCTTTCTTT,CASSPVREGIKAFF
TRBJ1-1,TRBV15,once,.,TGTGCCACCAGCAGAGATAGGAGAACTGAAGCTTTCTTT,CATSRDRRTEAFF
TRBJ2-3,TRBV4-2,.,TRBD2,TGTGCCAGCAGCCAAGGGACACCGGGACTAGCGGGCACAGATACGCAGTATTTT,CASSQGTPGLAGTDTQYF
TRBJ1-6,TRBV7-3,.,.,TGTGCCAGCAGCTTAAGGGCCAGATATTCACCCCTCCACTTT,CASSLRARYSPLHF
TRBJ2-7,TRBV7-9,once,TRBD1,TGTGCCAGCAGCTTAGCGCGGACAGGGATATACGAGCAGTACTTC,CASSLARTGIYEQYF
TRBJ2-7,TRBV2,.,.,TGTGCCAGCAGTGAGAGCCCGTTATTCCCCAACTACGAGCAGTACTTC,CASSESPLFPNYEQYF
TRBJ2-2,TRBV9,.,.,TGTGCCAGCGGCATAACTAGCACCGGGGAGCTGTTTTTT,CASGITSTGELFF
TRBJ2-5,TRBV6-5,once,TRBD2,TGTGCCAGCAGTGTGGGGACTAGCGGGCGCGAGACCCAGTACTTC,CASSVGTSGRETQYF
TRBJ2-1,TRBV9,.,.,TGTGCCAGCAGCGCTACAGGGTTGTCCTACAATGAGCAGTTCTTC,CASSATGLSYNEQFF
TRBJ1-1,TRBV9,.,.,TGTGCCAGCAGCGGGGGCCAGGAGAACACTGAAGCTTTCTTT,CASSGGQENTEAFF
TRBJ1-2,TRBV4-1,.,TRBD1,TGCGCCAGCAGCCATGCCACCGAACAGGGGAACTATGGCTACACCTTC,CASSHATEQGNYGYTF
TRBJ2-3,TRBV7-2,.,TRBD2,TGTGCCAGCAGCTTATTAGGACTAGCGGGCCGGACTAGCACAGATACGCAGTATTTT,CASSLLGLAGRTSTDTQYF
TRBJ2-2,TRBV6-6,.,.,TGTGCCAGCAGTACTACAGGAGAAACCGGGGAGCTGTTTTTT,CASSTTGETGELFF
TRBJ1-4,TRBV2,.,TRBD1,TGTGCCAGCAGGGCCCCGGGACAGACTAATGAAAAACTGTTTTTT,CASRAPGQTNEKLFF
TRBJ2-7,TRBV4-2,.,.,TGTGCCAGCAGCCCACGGACGGGGTCCTACGAGCAGTACTTC,CASSPRTGSYEQYF
TRBJ1-1,TRBV2,.,TRBD1,TGTGCCAGCAGATACCCGAAGGGACAGGGGAGCGGGATGAACACTGAAGCTTTCTTT,CASRYPKGQGSGMNTEAFF
TRBJ2-1,TRBV27,.,.,TGTGCCAGCAGTGAGCCCCGGAGGAGCAATGAGCAATTCTTC,CASSEPRRSNEQFF
TRBJ2-3,TRBV4-1,once,.,TGCGCCAGCAGCCAAATATCAGGGAAGGGTGGTTGGGATACGCAGTATTTT,CASSQISGKGGWDTQYF